This T cell receptor (beta chain) emerged from a study of metastatic and nonmetastatic thyroid tumors. As for the study in general: Both malignant and benign thyroid patients supplied peripheral blood and tumor or nodule tissue samples, across which the repertoires of these patients were then compared.

In regard to this clone: Its specificity is unknown.

Findings and caveats of the study: When malignant thyroid tumors were compared with benign nodules, TCR beta diversity was reportedly significantly higher in the malignant tumors. This held in both blood and tumor samples.

Authors' data handling: Clinicopathological groups supplied CDR3 differences that were used to build a distant-metastasis classifier for papillary thyroid cancer. Via MiXCR, TCRdb re-called the PCR reads. TCRdb, not the original authors, processed these V and J calls. The sample lists about 22,000 clones, about a third occurring once. There were no patients who had received any treatment before thyroid surgery. Trimming removed 6 bases from V and 5 bases from J; junction bases left unmatched: 7. The CDR3 spans 15 residues. Germline V lookup: CDR1 MDHEN, CDR2 SYDVKM. The clonotype comes from a male donor with papillary thyroid cancer or a benign thyroid nodule (not recorded which). Some clones in this sample may be carry-over from other donors' samples. Sequencing was performed on blood. The chain couples TRBV28 to TRBJ2-3; 11 bases agree with TRBD1. The CDR3 nucleotides read TGTGCCAGCAGCCGGACAGGGGGCGCGGGAGATACGCAGTATTTT. It yields the protein CASSRTGGAGDTQYF.